This record concerns one T cell receptor beta chain sequence. Its cognate antigen is unknown. These data originate in a study of shared clonotypes between healthy human individuals. Study-level results: Shared clonotypes across all four donors exceeded non-shared ones in generation probability.

TCRdb's copy holds only in-frame clones and misses some; the assay was immunoSEQ multiplex PCR. Here the sample spans more than 1.2 million clones, approximately 98.5% being singletons. The germline gives CDR1 KGHSH, CDR2 LQKENI. The ends were cut back, 0 bases at V and 4 bases at J, with 16 bases in the middle. The CDR3 consists of 16 residues. V usage is TRBV18 and J usage is TRBJ2-7; possible D gene TRBD1, 6 bases. Sequences were obtained from naive CD4+ T cells sorted from blood. Subset in this sample: CD45RA+ positively selected. This TCR was recovered from a man aged 25-45 years in good health. CDR3 region: CASSPPGRQVAYEQYF. The CDR3 DNA reads as TGTGCCAGCTCACCACCGGGGAGACAGGTAGCGTACGAGCAGTACTTC.